This T cell receptor beta chain was sequenced during a study of cytomegalovirus exposure and HLA in healthy donors. Study results and limitations: Presence/absence analysis assumed near-uniform sequencing depth across donors. Some TCR beta chains (164 of them) were listed as cytomegalovirus-associated. Information on immune exposure was restricted to one variable (CMV serostatus).

V lost 4 bases and J lost 7, with 14 bases in between. Looked up from germline, CDR1 is MNHEY and CDR2 is SVGAGI. The CDR3 contains 14 residues. Note on this clone: Its matching antigen is unknown.

Amplification used 60 Vbeta primers and 13 Jbeta primers. Only in-frame clones appear in the TCRdb table, and some are missing; sequencing was by immunoSEQ multiplex PCR. This sample has about 200,000 clones; almost 80% occur once, and the top ten carry more than 1.5%. The sequence came from a man aged 18-30 years in good health and CMV-seronegative. Sequencing used PBMCs. V and J are TRBV6-5 and TRBJ1-5, with D possibly matching TRBD1 (5 bases). CDR3 bases: TGTGCCAGCAGTTTGGGGCCAAGGGAACAGCCCCAGCATTTT. It specifies CASSLGPREQPQHF.